This is a list of T cell receptor beta chains from one sample in a study of identical twins. TCRdb passed the 5' RACE reads through MiXCR, listing each CDR3 protein once. The table lists 550,000 to 700,000 distinct CDR3 sequences, about 20% of them singletons. The same specimen was also included in a second study, on T cells expressing NK-cell markers.

Material for sequencing was PBMCs. These receptors were obtained from a woman under 30 in good health. The conserved cysteine and the conserved F or W are not part of the CDR3 here. The order of the fields is J gene, CDR3 length, V gene, clone size, CDR3 protein. Clone size, where shown, is once, few, many, or a class for clones that have expanded.

>TRBJ2-4|13|TRBV10-3|.
AISESRETKNIQY
>TRBJ1-2|13|TRBV19|few
ASTEEGSGYYGYT
>TRBJ2-2|12|TRBV6-2/TRBV6-3|few
ASSPLVVGGELF
>TRBJ2-1|15|TRBV4-3|.
ASSQDGLAGVYNEQF
>TRBJ2-7|11|TRBV29-1|many
SVEDREPDEQY
>TRBJ1-4|10|TRBV20-1|many
SAALTLEKLF
>TRBJ2-7|9|TRBV7-6|.
ASSGNNEQY
>TRBJ2-7|13|TRBV15|.
ATSRDLTSGYEQY
>TRBJ2-7|13|TRBV20-1|few
SAHGPGLAGREQY
>TRBJ2-5|11|TRBV5-1|many
ASSLEGTETQY
>TRBJ2-2|11|TRBV5-1|.
ASSLVRFGELF
>TRBJ2-5|12|TRBV12-3/TRBV12-4|.
ASSLVLTLETQY
>TRBJ2-1|12|TRBV28|.
ASQAEADYNEQF
>TRBJ2-1|11|TRBV5-1|few
ASGLQGGYEQF
>TRBJ2-3|13|TRBV6-1|few
ASSEITFGSDTQY
>TRBJ2-1|14|TRBV29-1|.
SVEGPAGVFSDEQF
>TRBJ2-1|14|TRBV20-1|many
SATRTSASSYNEQF
>TRBJ2-7|12|TRBV5-1|.
ASSPDSGSYEQY
>TRBJ1-1|11|TRBV6-5|many
ASSYYTGGVAF
>TRBJ1-2|11|TRBV6-2/TRBV6-3|.
ASSDRGGHGYT
>TRBJ2-1|9|TRBV20-1|.
SAGTGPEQF
>TRBJ2-1|15|TRBV12-3/TRBV12-4|few
ASTLGTSGSLDNEQF
>TRBJ2-1|12|TRBV6-5|.
ASSYTGKDGEQF
>TRBJ2-1|15|TRBV10-3|.
AISTELSGRPYNEQF
>TRBJ2-1|18|TRBV7-7|.
ASSPRGAGEGRSSYNEQF
>TRBJ2-7|10|TRBV6-2/TRBV6-3|.
ASCLRTYEQY
>TRBJ2-1|17|TRBV5-1|.
ASSSSRGLKFNSYNEQF
>TRBJ2-4|14|TRBV7-9|.
ASGTGFLAAKNIQY
>TRBJ2-3|15|TRBV20-1|.
SARDSGLAGATDTQY
>TRBJ2-7|14|TRBV6-2/TRBV6-3|few
ASSSTRHLSTYEQY
>TRBJ2-4|12|TRBV7-9|.
ASSLLGEGNIQY
>TRBJ1-1|10|TRBV29-1|few
SVGWGGTEAF
>TRBJ2-2|12|TRBV19|few
ASRTDRVTGELF
>TRBJ2-3|16|TRBV5-1|few
ASRTPWGAGIDPDTQY
>TRBJ2-7|14|TRBV11-1|few
ASSLEGTSIDYEQY
>TRBJ2-7|13|TRBV20-1|few
SASGQGAISYEQY
>TRBJ1-2|11|TRBV3-1|.
ASSRQDLVGYT
>TRBJ1-4|12|TRBV20-1|.
SAEPGTVNEKLF
>TRBJ2-1|12|TRBV29-1|.
SVEGGKTYNEQF
>TRBJ2-5|13|TRBV15|.
ATSRMGQGMETQY
>TRBJ2-6|14|TRBV10-3|many
AISLSNSSGANVLT
>TRBJ2-7|12|TRBV2|once
ASSGSFIGGEQY
>TRBJ2-7|13|TRBV27|few
ASSLERAISYEQY
>TRBJ1-6|13|TRBV4-1|few
ASSQAGTGNSPLH
>TRBJ2-2|12|TRBV6-1|many
AYRQGMDTGELF
>TRBJ2-1|12|TRBV7-2|.
ASSLGIGSGEQF
>TRBJ2-7|12|TRBV6-2/TRBV6-3|.
ASRTQQGPSEQY
>TRBJ2-3|15|TRBV29-1|few
SVDSSFKGGSTDTQY
>TRBJ2-1|14|TRBV10-2|.
ASTLVGTSLSNEQF
>TRBJ2-7|14|TRBV4-3|many
ASSLRRLAEAYEQY
>TRBJ2-7|12|TRBV5-1|few
ASSLAGANYEQY
>TRBJ2-3|16|TRBV11-2|.
ASSSSVKAGGGTDTQY
>TRBJ2-2|13|TRBV7-2|few
ASSLVHTNTGELF
>TRBJ2-5|12|TRBV7-9|.
ASSFGGMQETQY